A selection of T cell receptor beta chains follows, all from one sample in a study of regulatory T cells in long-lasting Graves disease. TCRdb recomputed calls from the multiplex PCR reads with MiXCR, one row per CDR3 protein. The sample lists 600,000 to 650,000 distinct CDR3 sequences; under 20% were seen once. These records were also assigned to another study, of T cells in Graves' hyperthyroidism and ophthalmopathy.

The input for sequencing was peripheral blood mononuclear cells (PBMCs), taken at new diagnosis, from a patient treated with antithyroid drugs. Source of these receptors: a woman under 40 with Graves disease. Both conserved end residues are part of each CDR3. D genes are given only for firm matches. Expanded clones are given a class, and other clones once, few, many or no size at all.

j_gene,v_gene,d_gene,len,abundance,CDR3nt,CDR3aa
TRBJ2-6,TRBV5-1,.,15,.,TGCGCCAGCACCCTGGTGTTGTCTGGGGCCAACGTCCTGACTTTC,CASTLVLSGANVLTF
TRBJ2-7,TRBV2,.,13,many,TGTGCCACCCTTAAGGTTCCGGACTACGAGCAGTACTTC,CATLKVPDYEQYF
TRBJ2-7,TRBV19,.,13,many,TGTGCCAGTAGTAGACAGGGAGGCGACGAGCAGTACTTC,CASSRQGGDEQYF
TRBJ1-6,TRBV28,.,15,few,TGTGCCAGCAGGATAGACAGGCGGAATAATTCACCCCTCCACTTT,CASRIDRRNNSPLHF
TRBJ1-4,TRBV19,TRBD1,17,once,TGTGCCAGTACCAACACGGGACAGGGGAGGACTAATGAAAAACTGTTTTTT,CASTNTGQGRTNEKLFF
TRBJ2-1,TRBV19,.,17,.,TGTGCCAGTAGACCCTCTAGCGTTAGGAGCTCCTACAATGAGCAGTTCTTC,CASRPSSVRSSYNEQFF
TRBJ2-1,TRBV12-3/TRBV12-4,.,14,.,TGTGCCAGCAGTTGGGGGAACTCCTACAATGAGCAGTTCTTC,CASSWGNSYNEQFF
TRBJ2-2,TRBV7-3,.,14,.,TGTGCCAGCAGCCCCCAGCCGGGTCCCGGGGAGCTGTTTTTT,CASSPQPGPGELFF
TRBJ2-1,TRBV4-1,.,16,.,TGCGCCAGCAGCCAAGGAGGGTGGGAGGTCACCCATGAGCAGTTCTTC,CASSQGGWEVTHEQFF
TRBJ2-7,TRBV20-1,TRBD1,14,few,TGCAGTGCCCGGACCCGCACTCAGGGGGACGAGCAGTACTTC,CSARTRTQGDEQYF
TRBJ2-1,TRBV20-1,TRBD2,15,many,TGCAGTGCTTCTACTAGCGCGAGCTCCTACAATGAGCAGTTCTTC,CSASTSASSYNEQFF
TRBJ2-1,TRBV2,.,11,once,TGTGCCAGCAGTGAGGTCGGGAAAGAGCTCTTC,CASSEVGKELF
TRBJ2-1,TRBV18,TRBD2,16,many,TGTGCCAGCTCACCCATGGGACTAGCGGGTGGGGATGAGCAGTTCTTC,CASSPMGLAGGDEQFF